This is a list of T cell receptor beta chains from one sample in a study of cytomegalovirus exposure and HLA in healthy donors. Repertoires were generated with immunoSEQ multiplex PCR, while TCRdb's copy carries only in-frame clones and drops some. Altogether about 76,000 clones are present, roughly 73% being singletons, with the ten largest covering around 16%. Sequencing used PBMCs. These receptors were taken from a woman in her thirties or forties in good health and CMV-seropositive. CDR3s include the opening cysteine and the closing phenylalanine or tryptophan. A D gene is named only where the DNA matches it firmly. Rows give clone size only sometimes, using once, few, many, or a class for an expanded clone.

TRBD1	TRBV7-2	16	TRBJ1-6	-	CASSLGDRGYNSPLHF	TGTGCCAGCAGCTTAGGGGACAGAGGGTATAATTCACCCCTCCACTTT
TRBD2	TRBV9	16	TRBJ2-3	-	CASSVRAGDLTDTQYF	TGTGCCAGCAGCGTTAGAGCGGGGGACCTCACAGATACGCAGTATTTT
-	TRBV5-8	17	TRBJ1-3	once	CASSSYEDRLTGNTIYF	TGTGCCAGCAGCTCCTACGAAGACAGGCTGACTGGAAACACCATATATTTT
-	TRBV27	17	TRBJ1-1	once	CASSLSRLGGASTEAFF	TGTGCCAGCAGTTTATCGCGGCTGGGGGGGGCGAGCACTGAAGCTTTCTTT
-	TRBV10-2	13	TRBJ1-1	-	CASSEDRNTEAFF	TGCGCCAGCAGTGAGGATAGAAACACTGAAGCTTTCTTT
-	TRBV7-2	14	TRBJ2-3	once	CASSLDRRTDTQYF	TGTGCCAGCAGCTTAGATCGGCGGACAGATACGCAGTATTTT
-	TRBV28	11	TRBJ2-4	few	CASSFRNIQYF	TGTGCCAGCAGTTTCAGGAACATTCAGTACTTC
-	TRBV25-1	13	TRBJ2-1	-	CASSEKTAREQFF	TGTGCCAGCAGTGAGAAGACAGCTAGAGAGCAGTTCTTC
-	TRBV30	15	TRBJ1-3	-	CAWSVGAYSGNTIYF	TGTGCCTGGAGTGTGGGGGCATACTCTGGAAACACCATATATTTT
-	TRBV30	13	TRBJ1-1	-	CAWSKDNTYEAFF	TGTGCCTGGAGTAAAGACAATACTTATGAAGCTTTCTTT
-	TRBV5-1	15	TRBJ2-3	-	CASSLDDYSTDTQYF	TGCGCCAGCAGCTTGGATGACTACAGCACAGATACGCAGTATTTT
TRBD1	TRBV7-6	18	TRBJ2-6	-	CASSVQGALLSGANVLTF	TGTGCCAGCAGCGTACAGGGGGCTCTTCTCTCTGGGGCCAACGTCCTGACTTTC
TRBD2	TRBV4-1	16	TRBJ2-3	-	CASSRGLAGASDTQYF	TGCGCCAGCAGCCGCGGACTAGCGGGGGCATCAGATACGCAGTATTTT
-	TRBV7-9	12	TRBJ1-1	-	CASSFEGLEAFF	TGTGCCAGCAGCTTTGAGGGACTTGAAGCTTTCTTT
TRBD1	TRBV7-2	17	TRBJ1-4	-	CASSSTGGAAVNEKLFF	TGTGCCAGCAGCTCGACAGGGGGCGCAGCCGTTAACGAAAAACTGTTTTTT
TRBD2	TRBV7-2	15	TRBJ2-5	-	CASSFSSGGWETQYF	TGTGCCAGCAGCTTTTCTAGCGGGGGGTGGGAGACCCAGTACTTC
-	TRBV4-1	15	TRBJ2-3	-	CASSQASVRTDTQYF	TGCGCCAGCAGCCAAGCTAGCGTCCGCACAGATACGCAGTATTTT
TRBD2	TRBV10-3	14	TRBJ2-1	-	CAIRGTSEYNEQFF	TGTGCCATCAGGGGGACTAGCGAATACAATGAGCAGTTCTTC
TRBD2	TRBV9	16	TRBJ2-3	-	CASSAPGTSGTDTQYF	TGTGCCAGCAGCGCCCCCGGGACTAGCGGCACAGATACGCAGTATTTT
-	TRBV27	16	TRBJ1-5	-	CASSLWGGFSNQPQHF	TGTGCCAGCAGTTTATGGGGGGGGTTTAGCAATCAGCCCCAGCATTTT
TRBD2	TRBV10-1	15	TRBJ2-5	once	CASSSGRAYHETQYF	TGCGCCAGCAGTAGCGGGAGGGCCTACCACGAGACCCAGTACTTC
TRBD2	TRBV29-1	17	TRBJ2-1	-	CSVGRELAGGRYNEQFF	TGCAGCGTTGGACGGGAACTAGCGGGGGGGCGTTACAATGAGCAGTTCTTC
-	TRBV5-1	14	TRBJ1-1	-	CASSFGSMNTEAFF	TGCGCCAGCAGCTTCGGTTCGATGAACACTGAAGCTTTCTTT
-	TRBV10-2	14	TRBJ2-3	-	CASSDRGSTDTQYF	TGCGCCAGCAGTGATCGCGGGAGCACAGATACGCAGTATTTT
-	TRBV7-2	17	TRBJ1-2	-	CASSLTGGGLSSYGYTF	TGTGCCAGCAGCTTAACGGGTGGGGGGTTGAGTAGCTATGGCTACACCTTC
-	TRBV2	16	TRBJ2-6	-	CARTRERYSGANVLTF	TGTGCCAGGACTCGGGAAAGATACTCTGGGGCCAACGTCCTGACTTTC
TRBD1	TRBV29-1	12	TRBJ1-5	once	CSVGGQKKPQHF	TGCAGCGTTGGGGGACAGAAAAAGCCCCAGCATTTT
TRBD1	TRBV5-4	14	TRBJ2-1	-	CASSSDRAYNEQFF	TGTGCCAGCAGCTCGGACAGGGCTTACAATGAGCAGTTCTTC
-	TRBV5-1	14	TRBJ2-3	-	CASSSGDFTDTQYF	TGCGCCAGCAGCTCGGGGGACTTCACAGATACGCAGTATTTT
-	TRBV5-3	17	TRBJ1-4	-	CARSWSPTGRANEKLFF	TGTGCCAGAAGCTGGAGCCCCACAGGCAGAGCTAATGAAAAACTGTTTTTT
TRBD2	TRBV4-1	16	TRBJ2-3	-	CASSPRGGAGTDTQYF	TGCGCCAGCAGCCCCCGGGGGGGGGCAGGCACAGATACGCAGTATTTT
TRBD1	TRBV10-1	15	TRBJ1-2	-	CASSSDREANYGYTF	TGCGCCAGCAGTTCCGACAGGGAAGCTAACTATGGCTACACCTTC
TRBD1	TRBV28	12	TRBJ1-2	-	CASRTGVSGYTF	TGTGCCAGCAGGACAGGGGTAAGCGGCTACACCTTC
-	TRBV6-5	15	TRBJ1-4	-	CASSYSTATNEKLFF	TGTGCCAGCAGTTACTCAACTGCAACTAATGAAAAACTGTTTTTT
-	TRBV15	15	TRBJ1-1	-	CATSSIHTGRPEAFF	TGTGCCACCAGCAGTATACATACAGGGAGACCCGAAGCTTTCTTT
-	TRBV2	14	TRBJ1-1	-	CASAFGRGNTEAFF	TGTGCCAGCGCTTTTGGGCGGGGGAACACTGAAGCTTTCTTT
-	TRBV7-6	15	TRBJ2-5	-	CASSLESLVTETQYF	TGTGCCAGCAGCTTAGAGAGTTTAGTTACCGAGACCCAGTACTTC
-	TRBV19	13	TRBJ1-2	-	CASSGEAWYGYTF	TGTGCCAGTAGTGGAGAAGCCTGGTATGGCTACACCTTC
TRBD1	TRBV28	11	TRBJ1-2	-	CASQGGYGYTF	TGTGCCTCTCAGGGGGGTTATGGCTACACCTTC
-	TRBV30	14	TRBJ2-1	-	CAWSRPTTYNEQFF	TGTGCCTGGAGTAGACCGACTACCTACAATGAGCAGTTCTTC
TRBD1	TRBV5-5	18	TRBJ1-1	-	CASSIGQGWYTVNTEAFF	TGTGCCAGCAGCATAGGACAGGGTTGGTATACGGTGAACACTGAAGCTTTCTTT
TRBD2	TRBV5-1	15	TRBJ2-7	-	CASSLDGGSLNEQYF	TGCGCCAGCAGCTTGGACGGCGGGAGCCTCAACGAGCAGTACTTC
TRBD1	TRBV9	14	TRBJ2-5	-	CASSARTGQETQYF	TGTGCCAGCAGCGCCCGGACAGGACAAGAGACCCAGTACTTC
-	TRBV19	15	TRBJ1-1	few	CASQDRVNANTEAFF	TGTGCCAGCCAAGATAGAGTGAATGCGAACACTGAAGCTTTCTTT
TRBD2	TRBV19	14	TRBJ2-7	-	CASSITSGAYEQYF	TGTGCCAGTAGTATTACTAGCGGGGCCTACGAGCAGTACTTC
TRBD1	TRBV5-1	17	TRBJ2-1	once	CASSLGPGQGDWNEQFF	TGCGCCAGCAGCTTGGGTCCCGGTCAGGGGGATTGGAATGAGCAGTTCTTC
TRBD1	TRBV15	15	TRBJ1-5	-	CATSRVDRDSQPQHF	TGTGCCACCAGCAGAGTCGACAGGGACAGTCAGCCCCAGCATTTT
-	TRBV10-3	12	TRBJ2-5	few	CAISAGLETQYF	TGTGCCATCAGTGCGGGGTTGGAGACCCAGTACTTC
TRBD2	TRBV6-4	14	TRBJ2-2	few	CASSDSAGTGELFF	TGTGCCAGCAGTGACTCAGCGGGGACCGGGGAGCTGTTTTTT